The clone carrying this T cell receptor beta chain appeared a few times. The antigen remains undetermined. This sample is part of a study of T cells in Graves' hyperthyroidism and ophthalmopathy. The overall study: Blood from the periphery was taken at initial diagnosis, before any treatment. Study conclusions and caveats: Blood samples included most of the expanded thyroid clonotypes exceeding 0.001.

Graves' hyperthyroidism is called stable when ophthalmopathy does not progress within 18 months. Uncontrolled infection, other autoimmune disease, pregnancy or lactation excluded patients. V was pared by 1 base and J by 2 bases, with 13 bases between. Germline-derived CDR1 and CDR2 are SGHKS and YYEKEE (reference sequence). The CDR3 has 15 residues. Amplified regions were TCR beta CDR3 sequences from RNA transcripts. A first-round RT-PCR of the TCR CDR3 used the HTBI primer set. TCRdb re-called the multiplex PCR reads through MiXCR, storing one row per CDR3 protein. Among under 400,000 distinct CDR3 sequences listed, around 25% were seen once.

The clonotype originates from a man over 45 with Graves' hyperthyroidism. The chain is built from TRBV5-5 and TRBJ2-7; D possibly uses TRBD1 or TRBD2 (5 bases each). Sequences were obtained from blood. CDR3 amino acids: CASSLKDSSAYEQYF. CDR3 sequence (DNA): TGTGCCAGCAGCTTGAAAGACAGTAGCGCCTACGAGCAGTACTTC.